This T cell receptor beta chain was observed in a study of CD8 T cells in Susac syndrome. Reverse transcription used roughly 0.5 to 1 ug RNA and random hexamers. The authors amplified TCR beta CDR3 across 54 Vbeta and 13 Jbeta using immunoSEQ multiplex PCR. TCRdb redid the calling of the immunoSEQ multiplex PCR reads with MiXCR, one entry per CDR3 protein. Of more than 100,000 distinct CDR3 sequences listed, around 86% are singletons. Germline V gene lookup returns CDR1 MGHDK and CDR2 SYGVNS. The CDR3 has 14 residues. Trimming removed 4 bases from V and 0 bases from J, with 7 bases in between. Sequencing of TCR beta, carried out with a high-throughput approach, was applied to CD8+ and CD4+ T cells from the blood.

J is TRBJ1-3 and V is TRBV25-1; unclear D gene. The TCR was taken from a human donor with multiple sclerosis. The sequenced material came from CD8+ T cells from PBMCs. As DNA, the CDR3 is TGTGCCAGCAGTGGGCAGAGCTCTGGAAACACCATATATTTT. Translating it yields CASSGQSSGNTIYF.